The T cell receptor (beta chain) described here comes from a study of Ad26.COV2.S vaccination and SARS-CoV-2 variants. Germline CDR1 reads MGHRA; CDR2 reads YSYEKL. CDR3 size: 12 residues. The germline V and J ends were trimmed by 1 base and 6 bases, with 4 bases remaining between them. Treatment specified: around 19 received Ad26.COV2.S at low or high dose, single or two shots; about 5 received placebo; per-sample allocation not given. Day 63 after the first injection of vaccine or placebo was the sampling time. As to this clone: What it binds is not known.

Study findings and constraints: Breadth measured for non-spike TCRs was similar across vaccine and placebo recipients.

Some clones are missing from TCRdb's copy, which holds only in-frame ones; the method was immunoSEQ multiplex PCR. The sample holds more than 300,000 clones; approximately 86% are singletons and the top ten take approximately 11%. The sample in question was peripheral blood, obtained in a trial of Ad26.COV2.S vaccine versus placebo. This sequence was found in a person aged 18 to 65 who received the Ad26.COV2.S COVID-19 vaccine or a placebo. The V and J genes are TRBV4-1 and TRBJ2-1; D ambiguous. The CDR3 loop is CASSQGSNEQFF. CDR3 DNA sequence: TGCGCCAGCAGCCAAGGAAGCAATGAGCAGTTCTTC.